Below, 24 T cell receptor beta chains from the same sample are listed, as sequenced in a study of blood T cell repertoires in COVID-19. Produced via immunoSEQ multiplex PCR; TCRdb's table is partial and in-frame only. The table includes under 15,000 clones, 88% detected once. The sequenced sample consisted of peripheral blood. The source is a human donor in a cohort sampled during active COVID-19.

V gene TRBV7-9 combines with J gene TRBJ2-3, with D perhaps matching TRBD1 (6 bases). Germline loops: CDR1 SEHNR, CDR2 FQNEAQ (reference sequence). The CDR3 is made up of 15 amino acids. V was trimmed by 4 bases and J by 2 bases, leaving 13 bases between them. For the CDR3, the DNA is TGTGCCAGCAGCTACGGACAGATTATCACAGATACGCAGTATTTT. Its protein product is CASSYGQIITDTQYF.

The V and J genes are TRBV10-2 and TRBJ1-1; D ambiguous. The germline gives CDR1 WSHSY, CDR2 SAAADI. Between the trimmed V and J ends, which lost 10 bases and 2 bases, there was a span of 8 bases. This CDR3 spans 11 amino acids. In nucleotides, the CDR3 is TGCGCCATCCAATCCAACACTGAAGCTTTCTTT. This codes for CAIQSNTEAFF.

The CDR3 DNA reads TGTGCCAGCAGTTCCACTAGCGGGAGGGCCTACAATGAGCAGTTCTTC. This sequence encodes CASSSTSGRAYNEQFF. V is TRBV28 and J is TRBJ2-1, with 13 positions matching TRBD2. V lost 4 bases and J lost 2; bases outside the gene matches: 2. The germline V gene has CDR1 MDHEN and CDR2 SYDVKM. The CDR3 spans 16 residues.

V and J are TRBV3-1 (or the pseudogene TRBV3-2) and TRBJ2-1, with 8 bases identical to TRBD2. V dropped 4 bases and J dropped 6; count of bases not matched to a gene: 14. CDR1 is LGHDT and CDR2 is YNNKEL in the germline V gene (reference sequence). The CDR3 sequence is 17 residues long. CDR3 sequence reads: CASSPRLAGMDPNEQFF. CDR3 sequence (DNA): TGTGCCAGCAGCCCCAGGTTAGCGGGGATGGATCCCAATGAGCAGTTCTTC.

This chain joins TRBV29-1 and TRBJ1-2, with TRBD1 identical over 9 bases. The CDR3 is made up of 13 amino acids. The V segment lost 6 bases and the J segment 7 bases; nucleotides outside the gene matches: 9. In germline, CDR1 is SQVTM, CDR2 ANQGSEA. The CDR3 loop reads CSVGDRVYSGYTF. CDR3 DNA: TGCAGCGTCGGGGACAGGGTTTATTCTGGCTACACCTTC.

Only one count was recorded for this clone. V usage is TRBV20-1 and J usage is TRBJ1-2; D unclear. V was shortened by 3 bases and J by 8 bases, with 7 bases between the two germline ends. This CDR3 spans 10 amino acids. Looked up from germline, CDR1 is DFQATT and CDR2 is SNEGSKA (reference sequence). The CDR3 protein is CSASQEGYTF. CDR3 DNA: TGCAGTGCTAGTCAGGAAGGCTACACCTTC.

This clone was observed a single time. J is TRBJ1-1 and V is TRBV18; D remains unclear. The germline gives CDR1 KGHSH, CDR2 LQKENI. The CDR3 covers 13 residues. Trimming shortened V by 5 bases and J by 4 bases, and 11 bases separated the two germline ends. The CDR3 bases are TGTGCCAGCTCATTCCTCCAGGCCACTGAAGCTTTCTTT. Its translation is CASSFLQATEAFF.

The V gene is TRBV11-1, the J gene TRBJ2-3, with D possibly being TRBD1 (5 bases). V lost 3 bases to trimming and J lost 8 bases, with 12 bases between them. This CDR3 is built from 13 residues. CDR1 and CDR2 from the germline V gene are SGHAT and FQDESV (reference sequence). The CDR3 DNA is TGTGCCAGCAGCTTCAGGGCAAAGGGTACGCAGTATTTT. Translation gives CASSFRAKGTQYF.

V gene TRBV5-1 combines with J gene TRBJ2-3, with D uncertain. Trimming took 0 bases from V and 0 from J, leaving 11 bases between them. This CDR3 has 16 amino acids. Germline assignment: CDR1 SGHRS and CDR2 YFSETQ. The CDR3 reads CASSLGPDTSTDTQYF. For the CDR3, the DNA is TGCGCCAGCAGCTTGGGGCCCGACACTAGCACAGATACGCAGTATTTT.

The rearrangement links TRBV5-4 to TRBJ2-5, with 12 nucleotides matching TRBD2. CDR1 is SGHNT and CDR2 is YYREEE in the germline V gene (reference sequence). The CDR3 loop spans 15 amino acids. Losses at the gene ends were 4 bases for V and 7 bases for J; bases not matched to a gene: 8. DNA of the CDR3: TGTGCCAGCAGCCCGACTAGCGGGGGCCCGATGACCCAGTACTTC. It specifies CASSPTSGGPMTQYF.

The chain recombines TRBV9 with TRBJ2-1; 11 bases fit TRBD2. The germline gives CDR1 SGDLS, CDR2 YYNGEE. CDR3 length: 17 residues. The V and J ends lost 5 bases and 4 bases, in that order; junction bases with no gene match: 11. The CDR3: CASSGTLAGGQYNEQFF. The CDR3, as DNA: TGTGCCAGCAGTGGGACTTTAGCGGGGGGGCAGTACAATGAGCAGTTCTTC.

The J gene is TRBJ2-5, the V gene TRBV4-3, with 11 bases fitting TRBD2. V shed 0 bases and J 5 bases; nucleotides not matched to a gene: 8. CDR3 size: 17 residues. Germline V gene data show CDR1 as LGHNA and CDR2 as YSLEER. CDR3 coding DNA: TGCGCCAGCAGCCAAGATTGGCTAGCGGGGGGTGGGGAGACCCAGTACTTC. Its protein is CASSQDWLAGGGETQYF.

The chain is built from TRBV14 and TRBJ2-5, with 12 positions matching TRBD2. The CDR3 totals 15 residues. V dropped 4 bases and J dropped 2; count of bases not matched to a gene: 2. Germline CDR1 SGHDN, CDR2 FVKESK. CDR3 amino acids: CASSRTSGAQETQYF. The CDR3 region has the DNA TGTGCCAGCAGCCGGACTAGCGGGGCACAAGAGACCCAGTACTTC.

The V and J genes are TRBV7-9 and TRBJ2-2, with 8 bases aligning to TRBD1. The CDR3 length is 15 residues. CDR1 and CDR2 from the germline V gene are SEHNR and FQNEAQ (reference sequence). V shed 4 bases, J shed 4 bases, and the junction held 5 bases outside the gene matches. Written as DNA, the CDR3 is TGTGCCAGCAGCTCGTCAGGGGGCCGCACCGGGGAGCTGTTTTTT. As protein: CASSSSGGRTGELFF.

The rearrangement joins TRBV14 to TRBJ2-3; TRBD2 matches at 9 bases. The CDR3 covers 16 residues. With 4 bases clipped from V and 6 bases from J, the junction kept 11 bases outside the gene matches. Germline assignment: CDR1 SGHDN and CDR2 FVKESK. CDR3 bases: TGTGCCAGCAGCCCCCTAAGCGGGGGGCCTGCGGATACGCAGTATTTT. Amino acid sequence: CASSPLSGGPADTQYF.

The V call is TRBV14, the J call TRBJ2-5; 7 bases align to TRBD2. With V trimmed by 0 bases and J by 2 bases, 9 bases remained unmatched. CDR3 length: 17 residues. Germline CDR1 SGHDN, CDR2 FVKESK. CDR3 nucleotide sequence: TGTGCCAGCAGCCAAGATCGGGGACTACCAGGACAAGAGACCCAGTACTTC. Translating it yields CASSQDRGLPGQETQYF.

The sample holds one count of this clone. The rearrangement joins TRBV10-3 to TRBJ2-3; 8 bases agree with TRBD2. The trim removed 11 bases at V and 1 base at J, leaving 14 bases unmatched. The CDR3 is made up of 16 amino acids. Germline CDR1 reads ENHRY; CDR2 reads SYGVKD. CDR3 DNA sequence: TGTGCCGGGTCGGGAACGGGGGGGCCTGGCACAGATACGCAGTATTTT. It specifies CAGSGTGGPGTDTQYF.

The J gene is TRBJ1-3, the V gene TRBV3-1 (or the pseudogene TRBV3-2); D perhaps matches TRBD1 (6 bases). V was trimmed by 3 bases and J by 2 bases, leaving 8 bases between them. CDR1 is LGHDT and CDR2 is YNNKEL in the germline V gene (reference sequence). This CDR3 comprises 14 residues. CDR3 residues: CASSQGAPGNTIYF. The CDR3, as DNA: TGTGCCAGCAGCCAGGGGGCCCCTGGAAACACCATATATTTT.

This rearrangement joins TRBV27 to TRBJ2-3; 8 bases align to TRBD1. Trimming removed 8 bases from V and 0 bases from J; junction bases left unmatched: 7. CDR3 length equals 15 residues. Germline CDR1 MNHEY, CDR2 SMNVEV (reference sequence). CDR3 coding DNA: TGTGCCAGCGCCGACAGGGGCCCTAGCACAGATACGCAGTATTTT. Residues: CASADRGPSTDTQYF.

This chain connects TRBV24-1 to TRBJ2-7; 7 bases are a match to TRBD1. From germline, CDR1 is KGHDR and CDR2 SFDVKD. With 10 bases clipped from V and 3 bases from J, the junction kept 8 bases outside the gene matches. The CDR3 extends over 13 amino acids. In DNA, the CDR3 is TGTGCCACTGGGACAGAGAATTTCTACGAGCAGTACTTC. Protein: CATGTENFYEQYF.

The CDR3 here is CASSDAGQGARGYTF. The CDR3 bases are TGTGCCAGCAGTGATGCGGGACAGGGGGCGCGGGGCTACACCTTC. The chain uses TRBV6-1 and TRBJ1-2, with TRBD1 matching 12 bases. CDR1 MNHNS and CDR2 SASEGT come from the germline V gene. The CDR3 spans 15 residues. Unmatched junction bases numbered 7, after V lost 3 bases and J lost 8 bases.

This clone occurred a few times. The chain employs TRBV6-5 and TRBJ1-6; 8 bases line up with TRBD1. This CDR3 is 14 amino acids long. Germline CDR1 is MNHEY and CDR2 is SVGAGI. V lost 6 bases to trimming and J lost 10 bases; unmatched junction nucleotides: 8. The CDR3 sequence: CASRSGTGRSPLHF. CDR3 nucleotides: TGTGCCAGCAGGTCCGGGACAGGACGGTCACCCCTCCACTTT.

The chain couples TRBV2 to TRBJ1-4, with 9 bases identical to TRBD1. The J segment lost 3 bases and the V segment lost 6 bases, leaving 5 bases of the junction unmatched. This CDR3 is 15 amino acids long. Germline V gives CDR1 SNHLY, CDR2 FYNNEI. The CDR3: CASRYTGGANEKLFF. In nucleotides, the CDR3 is TGTGCCAGCAGGTACACAGGGGGCGCTAATGAAAAACTGTTTTTT. Full variable domain (rest looked up from reference TRBV2 and TRBJ1-4): EPEVTQTPSHQVTQMGQEVILRCVPISNHLYFYWYRQILGQKVEFLVSFYNNEISEKSEIFDDQFSVERPDGSNFTLKIRSTKLEDSAMYFCASRYTGGANEKLFFGSGTQLSVL.

A note on this clone: The sample has other DNA sequences that encode this CDR3 too. The rearrangement joins TRBV5-1 to TRBJ1-1; TRBD1 aligns across 9 bases. V shed 5 bases, J shed 1 base, and the junction held 6 bases outside the gene matches. The CDR3 has 15 residues. Germline V lookup: CDR1 SGHRS, CDR2 YFSETQ. CDR3 sequence: CASSSWGQGNTEAFF. CDR3 nucleotides: TGCGCCAGCAGTTCGTGGGGACAGGGGAACACTGAAGCTTTCTTT.